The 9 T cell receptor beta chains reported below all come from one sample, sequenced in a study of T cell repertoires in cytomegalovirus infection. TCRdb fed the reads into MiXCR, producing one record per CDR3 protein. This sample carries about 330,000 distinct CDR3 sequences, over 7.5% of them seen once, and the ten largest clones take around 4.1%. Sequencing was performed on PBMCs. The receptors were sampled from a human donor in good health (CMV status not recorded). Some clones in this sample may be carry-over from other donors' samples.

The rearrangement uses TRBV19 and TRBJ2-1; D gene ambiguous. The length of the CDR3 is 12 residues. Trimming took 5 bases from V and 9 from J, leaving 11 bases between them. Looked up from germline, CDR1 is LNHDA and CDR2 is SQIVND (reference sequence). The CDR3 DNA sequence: TGTGCCAGTAGTTTCCTAGGTGCTGAGCAGTTCTTC. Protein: CASSFLGAEQFF. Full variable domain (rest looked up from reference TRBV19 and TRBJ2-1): DGGITQSPKYLFRKEGQNVTLSCEQNLNHDAMYWYRQDPGQGLRLIYYSQIVNDFQKGDIAEGYSVSREKKESFPLTVTSAQKNPTAFYLCASSFLGAEQFFGPGTRLTVL.

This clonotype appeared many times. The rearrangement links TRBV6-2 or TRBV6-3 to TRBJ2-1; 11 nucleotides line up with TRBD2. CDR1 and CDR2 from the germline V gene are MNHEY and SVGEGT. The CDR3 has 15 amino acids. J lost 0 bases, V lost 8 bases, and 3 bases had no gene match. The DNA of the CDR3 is TGTGCCAGCGTGGGACTAGCGGTCTCCTACAATGAGCAGTTCTTC. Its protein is CASVGLAVSYNEQFF.

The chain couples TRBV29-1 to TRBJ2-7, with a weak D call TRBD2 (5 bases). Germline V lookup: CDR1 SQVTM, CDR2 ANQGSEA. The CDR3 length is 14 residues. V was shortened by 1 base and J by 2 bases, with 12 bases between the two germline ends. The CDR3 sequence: CSVEVRDLPYEQYF. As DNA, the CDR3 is TGCAGCGTTGAAGTGAGGGATTTACCCTACGAGCAGTACTTC.

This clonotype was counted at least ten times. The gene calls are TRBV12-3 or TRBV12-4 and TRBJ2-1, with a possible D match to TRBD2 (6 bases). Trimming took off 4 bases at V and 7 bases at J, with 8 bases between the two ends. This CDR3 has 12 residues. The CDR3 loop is CASSWGLNEQFF. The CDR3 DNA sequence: TGTGCCAGCAGTTGGGGACTGAATGAGCAGTTCTTC.

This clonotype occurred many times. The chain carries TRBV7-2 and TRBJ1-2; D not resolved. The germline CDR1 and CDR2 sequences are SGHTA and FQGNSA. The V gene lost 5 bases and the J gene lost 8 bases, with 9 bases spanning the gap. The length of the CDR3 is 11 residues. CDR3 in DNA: TGTGCCAGCAGCCCAAGAATCGGCTACACCTTC. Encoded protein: CASSPRIGYTF.

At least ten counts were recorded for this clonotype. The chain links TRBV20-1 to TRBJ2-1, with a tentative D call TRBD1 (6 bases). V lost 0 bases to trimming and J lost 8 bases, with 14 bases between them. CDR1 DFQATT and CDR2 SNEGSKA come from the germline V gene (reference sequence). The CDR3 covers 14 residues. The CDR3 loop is CSARDGGRDDEQFF. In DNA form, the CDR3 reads TGCAGTGCTAGAGATGGGGGCAGGGACGATGAGCAGTTCTTC.

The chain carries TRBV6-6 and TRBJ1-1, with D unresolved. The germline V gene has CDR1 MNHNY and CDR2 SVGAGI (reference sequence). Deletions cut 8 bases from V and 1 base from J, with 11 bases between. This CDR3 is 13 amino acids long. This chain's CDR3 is CASHWAGNTEAFF. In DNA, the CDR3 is TGTGCCAGCCATTGGGCGGGGAACACTGAAGCTTTCTTT.

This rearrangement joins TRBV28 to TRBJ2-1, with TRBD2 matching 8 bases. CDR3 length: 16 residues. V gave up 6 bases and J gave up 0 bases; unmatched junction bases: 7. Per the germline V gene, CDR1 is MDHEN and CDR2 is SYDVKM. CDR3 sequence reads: CASRLLSGSSYNEQFF. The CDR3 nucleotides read TGTGCCAGCAGACTTTTGAGCGGGAGCTCCTACAATGAGCAGTTCTTC.

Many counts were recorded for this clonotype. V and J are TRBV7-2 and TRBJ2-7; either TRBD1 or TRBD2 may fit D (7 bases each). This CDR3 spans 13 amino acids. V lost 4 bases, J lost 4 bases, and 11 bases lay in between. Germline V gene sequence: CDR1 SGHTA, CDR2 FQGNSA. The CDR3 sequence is CASSSAGQYEQYF. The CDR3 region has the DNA TGTGCCAGCAGCTCAGCGGGACAGTACGAGCAGTACTTC.